The source of this T cell receptor (beta chain) is a study of T cells in localized non-small cell lung cancer (dated by TCRdb to between 2020 and 2021). Turning to the overall study: The study analyzed T cell repertoires of hundreds of early-stage NSCLC patients, comparing tumors and uninvolved tumor-adjacent lungs. The mean age of the NSCLC patients was 60 to 85 years, with 130 or so men and 85 to 110 women. All 236 NSCLC patients in the cohort were treatment-naive and had localized lung tumors that were resected. Points the paper makes about the study in general: Longer overall survival was associated with higher T cell density in blood, whereas shorter survival was associated with higher clonality in adjacent lung. Because multi-region sequencing of the tumors was not done, intratumor heterogeneity could not be ruled out. A median of roughly 60 of the top 100 tumor clones were detected in paired uninvolved adjacent lung, and around 27 of these tumor clones were also found among the top 100 clones of the paired uninvolved adjacent lung. Because the study design was exploratory, TCR variables were selected using unadjusted p-values without false-discovery rate correction. The highest T cell clonality was observed in uninvolved tumor-adjacent lung, where clonality exceeded that of tumor, suggesting that antigenic responses were more focused in uninvolved tumor-adjacent lung.

At diagnosis, peripheral blood, uninvolved tumor-adjacent lung and tumor were collected and were preserved as a mix of fresh-frozen and FFPE material. Blood samples were analyzed as peripheral blood mononuclear cells for TCR repertoire profiling. In the case of this clone: There is no known antigen for this receptor. Base qualities are not at hand, and no much larger clone is one base apart.

The immunoSEQ Assay was used to sequence TCR beta CDR3 regions from DNA. The study's processing was this. To compute T cell density, TCR beta template counts were normalized to usable DNA, which was estimated by amplifying housekeeping genes. Richness was estimated with the preseqR package, extrapolating to 400,000 templates for PBMC samples and 120,000 templates for tissue samples. Clonality was calculated as one minus Pielou's evenness. Differential abundance testing on productive amino-acid clonotypes, with a minimum total count of 5 and an alpha of 0.1, was used to identify tissue-enriched TCRs. The Jaccard Index and the Morisita Overlap Index were used to measure how much the repertoires overlapped between compartments. TCR beta CDR3s were clustered by GLIPH together with public tetramer-defined viral CDR3s, and at least three viral sequences plus V-gene enrichment were required for viral motifs. In its TCRdb copy, this immuneACCESS table keeps in-frame sequences only and misses some clones. Where compared with another copy, unresolved V genes explain less than half of these, and the others have no known cause. For V, J and clone size, that table is used; D and trimming come from the DNA. The sample records tens of thousands of clones, 84% of which are singletons. Clones ranked in the top ten supply roughly 4.8% of the sample.

Looking up the germline V gene yields CDR1 SGHTS and CDR2 YDEGEE. The germline V end is reduced by 4 bases and the J end by 2 bases; junction bases left unmatched: 8. The CDR3, cysteine through phenylalanine, is 16 amino acids long. The DNA shown is the 48-base CDR3, in frame from base 1. The origin of this receptor is a man aged 40-75 years with stage II lung adenocarcinoma. The sequence links TRBV5-8 to TRBJ1-3, and 8 junctional nucleotides match TRBD1. The sequencing used PBMCs, collected before any cancer treatment. This receptor has the CDR3 CASSPRQGTTGNTIYF. The DNA is TGTGCCAGCAGCCCAAGACAGGGGACTACTGGAAACACCATATATTTT.